The T cell receptor beta chain under discussion was sequenced for a study of blood T cell repertoires in COVID-19. As for the study in general: The study drew acute and convalescent COVID-19 samples from the United States, Italy and Spain. In each case, the material was cDNA or gDNA derived from T cells, B-cell-depleted T cells, or PBMCs.

Original data processing: Scientists estimated how many nucleated cells there were by amplifying reference gene primers. Assay used: immunoSEQ multiplex PCR; TCRdb lists only in-frame clones, some missing. V, J and clone size are taken as reported in that table, and D and trimming were inferred from the DNA itself. The sample has over 250,000 clones; 65% to 90% are singletons. This clone was seen a handful of times. CDR1 is SNHLY and CDR2 is FYNNEI in the germline V gene. V was pared by 4 bases and J by 5 bases, with 4 bases of the junction left unmatched. The CDR3 totals 14 residues. The sequenced material came from peripheral blood. This TCR was sampled from a man aged 50-60 years with active or convalescent COVID-19. The gene calls are TRBV2 and TRBJ2-2; the match to TRBD2 covers 7 bases. CDR3 DNA sequence: TGTGCCAGCAGTGTTCAGGGAGGGACCGGGGAGCTGTTTTTT. Translating gives CASSVQGGTGELFF.